The entry below gives a single TCR beta chain sequence along with its context. What antigen it recognizes has not been identified. Base qualities are not provided; no much larger clone lies one nucleotide away. CDR1 is given as SGHDT and CDR2 as YYEEEE, both from the germline V gene. The CDR3 starts with the cysteine, ends with the phenylalanine, and has 17 residues. Just the 51-base CDR3 DNA is kept, in frame starting at base 1. V is shortened by 4 bases, J by 0 bases, and the region joining them spans 16 bases. A cohort of 25 to 35 patients with locally advanced or metastatic urothelial carcinoma, treated at Memorial Sloan Kettering on a trial protocol, was included. Peripheral blood mononuclear cells were collected pretreatment and during treatment, with between 1 and 8 total time points obtained per patient. The Qiagen DNeasy Blood extraction kit was used to purify genomic DNA from total PBMCs and from tumor samples. Collected pretreatment and during treatment, PBMCs were isolated and stored as previously described.

This sample stems from a study of PD-L1 blockade in urothelial cancer (TCRdb year 2017). Broadly, across the study: Every patient began therapy in 2014 and was given atezolizumab 1,200 mg intravenously every 3 weeks. About 90% of the roughly 29 patients were identified as males with urothelial cancer of bladder origin, and a prior smoking history was reported by 18 of 29 patients. An ECOG performance status of 0 or 1 was recorded for the patients, and 0 to 3 prior chemotherapy regimens had been received by the patients. Blood samples were analyzed 3 weeks after the start of treatment (second dose) and 6 weeks after the start of treatment. Blood samples gave median yields of about 150,000 T cells and over 80,000 unique TCRs, along with a median clonality of about 0.084. An exploratory multi-omic analysis was conducted of the somatic, immune and clinical correlates of response to PD-L1 blockade with atezolizumab in urothelial cancer. Pretreatment tumor samples, along with matched peripheral blood collected serially before and after atezolizumab treatment, underwent TCR sequencing. Durable clinical benefit was defined as progression-free survival longer than 6 months, and TCR features were also tested against progression-free and overall survival. Whole exome sequencing and RNA sequencing of pretreatment tumors were performed alongside TCR sequencing in the same patients. Durable clinical benefit was achieved by nine patients and was not achieved by 20 patients. Twenty-nine patients had pretreatment blood TCR-seq, about 24 had at least one posttreatment blood collection, and about 24 had tumor TCR-seq.

Synthetic TCR analog templates were spiked into each PCR to estimate absolute template abundance from read counts. The immunoSEQ assay was used to amplify TCRbeta CDR3 regions from genomic DNA with bias-controlled V and J gene primers. Sequencing of rearranged TCRbeta segments was done at approximately 20X coverage. As for the original processing: Sequencing errors were corrected by clustering and CDR3s were annotated against IMGT to assign V, D and J genes. Downstream analyses used only productive TCRbeta rearrangements, leaving out any out-of-frame or stop-codon sequences. Clonality was computed as one minus Shannon entropy normalized by the log of the number of unique productive sequences. Fisher's exact test with Benjamini-Hochberg correction, at a threshold of adjusted p below 0.01, was used to find clones that differed between time points or between blood and tumor. TCRdb mirrors the immuneACCESS table, restricted to in-frame sequences. Some clones are absent from its copies; in checked studies, under half trace to an unresolved V gene, and the reason for the others is unknown. D and trimming were read from the DNA, whereas the V and J calls and clone size are those reported in that table. This sample comprises tens of thousands of clones, approximately 90% of them detected only once. Approximately 9% of the sample is in the top ten clones.

General findings and caveats noted by the study authors: Greater expansion of tumor-associated TCR clones in peripheral blood 3 weeks after the start of treatment was observed in patients with durable benefit (n of about 21, p = 0.022). Small sample size (n of about 29) and many exploratory analyses mean the results are intended to be hypothesis-generating. A pretreatment peripheral blood TCR clonality below the median was linked to improved progression-free and overall survival.

The sample in question was PBMCs, obtained around atezolizumab (anti-PD-L1) treatment. The V and J segments used are TRBV5-6 and TRBJ2-2; matching of 6 bases hints at TRBD1 as the D gene. The TCR sequence derives from a man aged 55 to 70 with urothelial cancer. The nucleotide sequence reads as follows: TGTGCCAGCAGCCTAACGCCCGGGACACCGAACACCGGGGAGCTGTTTTTT. This codes for CASSLTPGTPNTGELFF.